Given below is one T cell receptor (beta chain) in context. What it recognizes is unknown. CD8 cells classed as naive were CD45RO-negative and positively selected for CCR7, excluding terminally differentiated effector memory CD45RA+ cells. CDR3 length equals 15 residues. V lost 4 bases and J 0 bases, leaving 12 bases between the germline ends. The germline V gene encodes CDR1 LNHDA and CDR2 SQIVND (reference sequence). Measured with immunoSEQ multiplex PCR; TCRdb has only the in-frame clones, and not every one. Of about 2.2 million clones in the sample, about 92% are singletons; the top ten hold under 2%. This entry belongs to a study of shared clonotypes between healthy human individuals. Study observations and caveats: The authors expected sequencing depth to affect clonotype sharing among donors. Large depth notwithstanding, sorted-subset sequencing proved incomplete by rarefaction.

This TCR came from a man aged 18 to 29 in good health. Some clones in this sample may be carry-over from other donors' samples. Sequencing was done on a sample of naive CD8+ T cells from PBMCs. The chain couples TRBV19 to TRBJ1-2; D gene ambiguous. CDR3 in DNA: TGTGCCAGTAGTAACCGACCGAGCACTAACTATGGCTACACCTTC. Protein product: CASSNRPSTNYGYTF.